This T cell receptor beta chain stems from a study of early T cells in non-severe SARS-CoV-2 infection. A single record per CDR3 protein comes from TCRdb applying MiXCR to the 5' RACE reads. Found here are approximately 69,000 distinct CDR3 sequences, roughly an eighth of them singletons; the top ten hold roughly 3.8%. The length of the CDR3 is 14 residues. The V end lost 2 bases, the J end lost 2 bases, and 8 bases lay between the germline ends. Germline CDR1 SGHRS, CDR2 YFSETQ. This clonotype was detected only a few times. This TCR came from an adult who was a healthcare worker with PCR-confirmed SARS-CoV-2 infection or an uninfected control (not recorded which). J is TRBJ1-5 and V is TRBV5-1; weak D call: TRBD1 (6 bases). The sequenced sample was whole blood. The DNA for the CDR3 is TGCGCCAGCAGCTTTTCAGGGGGCAATCAGCCCCAGCATTTT. It yields the protein CASSFSGGNQPQHF.